This T cell receptor beta chain stems from a study of a mutant IDH1 vaccine in newly diagnosed glioma. General study findings and limits: Top peripheral T cell clonotype shifts appeared unrelated to pseudoprogression.

A note on this clone: No antigen is known for it.

Libraries were prepared by immunoSEQ multiplex PCR; TCRdb keeps only in-frame clonotypes and omits some of them. The sample includes 30,000 to 35,000 clones, about four fifths seen only once; the top ten take about 24%. The germline gives CDR1 SQVTM, CDR2 ANQGSEA. V dropped 6 bases and J dropped 0 bases, with 14 bases sitting between them. CDR3 length: 14 amino acids. Stated time point: week 5, during vaccination. The study gave 300 ug of mutant IDH1 20-mer peptide per vaccine dose, with topical imiquimod. Tumors from donors were new WHO grade 3 or 4 IDH1-mutant astrocytomas with ATRX loss. This material consisted of PBMCs, taken from a glioma patient whose treatment included an IDH1 peptide vaccine. This rearrangement joins TRBV29-1 to TRBJ1-1, with D possibly matching TRBD1 (5 bases). This clonotype was sampled from a man aged 30 to 45 with glioma. CDR3 loop: CSVHRSDMNTEAFF. The CDR3 bases are TGCAGCGTGCACAGGAGCGATATGAACACTGAAGCTTTCTTT.